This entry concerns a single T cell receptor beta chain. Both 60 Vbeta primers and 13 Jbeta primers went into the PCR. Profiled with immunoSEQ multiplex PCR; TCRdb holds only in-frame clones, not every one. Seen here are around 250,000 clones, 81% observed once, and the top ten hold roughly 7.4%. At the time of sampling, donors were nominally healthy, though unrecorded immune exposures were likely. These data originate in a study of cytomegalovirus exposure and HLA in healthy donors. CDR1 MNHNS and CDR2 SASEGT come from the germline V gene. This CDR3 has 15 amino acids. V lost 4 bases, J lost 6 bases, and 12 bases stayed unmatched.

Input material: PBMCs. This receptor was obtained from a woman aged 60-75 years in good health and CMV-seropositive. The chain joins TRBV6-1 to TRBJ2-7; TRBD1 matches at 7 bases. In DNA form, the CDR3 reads TGTGCCAGCAGTGTTGGACAGGAAGAATTGGGCGAGCAGTACTTC. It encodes CASSVGQEELGEQYF.